Here is one T cell receptor (beta chain) with its context. Its cognate antigen is unknown. The PCR contained 60 Vbeta and 13 Jbeta primers. This table comes from immunoSEQ multiplex PCR, and its TCRdb copy is limited to in-frame clones, with some not included. The data show 150,000 to 200,000 clones, around 77% seen once. The data stem from a study of cytomegalovirus exposure and HLA in healthy donors. Study-wide background: From 190 million or so T cells, an earlier analysis saw 120 million or so unique TCR beta sequences. Study-wide results and limits: Productive status was seen about 87% or about 30% of the time for most TCR beta V segments in an earlier analysis. Upon later analysis, TCR association rates were observed to vary by HLA locus, being highest for DRB1 and lowest for HLA-C.

This CDR3 is built from 15 residues. The V and J ends lost 5 bases and 6 bases, in that order; junction bases with no gene match: 10. CDR1 ENHRY and CDR2 SYGVKD come from the germline V gene. Material for sequencing was PBMCs. The chain is built from TRBV10-3 and TRBJ2-3; 8 bases are a match to TRBD2. This clonotype originated in a woman between 35 and 50 years old in good health and CMV-seronegative. CDR3 sequence: CAISKRQRGTDTQYF. CDR3 sequence (DNA): TGTGCCATCAGTAAAAGGCAGCGGGGGACCGATACGCAGTATTTT.